These 25 T cell receptor beta chains were sequenced from one sample in a study of vaccination effects on CD4 cells after COVID-19. These TCRs' antigens remain unknown. Culture lasted approximately 10 days before CD4+ T cell isolation. The repertoire was sequenced with immunoSEQ multiplex PCR; TCRdb's copy has only in-frame clones and lacks some. Here the sample spans around 35,000 clones, approximately 75% being singletons. The specimen was CD4+ T cells from PBMCs cultured without peptide, collected before COVID-19 vaccination. Source of these receptors: a human donor who received a COVID-19 vaccine.

The chain combines TRBV13 with TRBJ1-2; 8 bases are shared with TRBD1. The CDR3 is made up of 13 amino acids. The germline gives CDR1 PRHDT, CDR2 FYEKMQ (reference sequence). The ends lost 5 bases at V and 7 bases at J; junction bases unmatched: 6. CDR3 in amino acids: CASSPGGEVGYTF. Here the CDR3 DNA reads TGTGCCAGCAGCCCAGGGGGCGAGGTTGGCTACACCTTC.

This clone was counted once. The V call is TRBV3-1 (or the pseudogene TRBV3-2), the J call TRBJ2-3; D not certain. In germline, CDR1 is LGHDT, CDR2 YNNKEL (reference sequence). V was cut by 0 bases and J by 2 bases, with 12 bases left in between. This CDR3 has 16 residues. CDR3 bases: TGTGCCAGCAGCCAAGATATGTGGTTTAACACAGATACGCAGTATTTT. Translated, it gives CASSQDMWFNTDTQYF.

This clone appeared once. The rearrangement links TRBV5-1 to TRBJ2-2; D gene ambiguous. This CDR3 contains 15 residues. With 0 bases removed from V and 5 bases from J, the gap between germline ends came to 11 bases. The germline gives CDR1 SGHRS, CDR2 YFSETQ. The CDR3 protein is CASSLGGVRTGELFF. Here the CDR3 DNA reads TGCGCCAGCAGCTTGGGCGGAGTACGTACCGGGGAGCTGTTTTTT.

The chain carries TRBV2 and TRBJ1-2; D gene uncertain. Germline V gives CDR1 SNHLY, CDR2 FYNNEI. The CDR3 runs to 13 residues. The V gene lost 7 bases and the J gene lost 5 bases, with 14 bases spanning the gap. The CDR3 here is CASTPRGKYGYTF. In DNA, the CDR3 is TGTGCCAGCACCCCCCGTGGGAAATATGGCTACACCTTC.

In its sample, this clone was seen once. This chain links TRBV27 with TRBJ2-7, with 11 bases that match TRBD2. The length of the CDR3 is 12 residues. Germline assignment: CDR1 MNHEY and CDR2 SMNVEV (reference sequence). The junction had 7 bases not matched to a gene; V was cut back by 10 bases and J by 8 bases. The CDR3, as DNA: TGTGCCACATCCCCTAGCGGGGGGCAGCAGTACTTC. This encodes CATSPSGGQQYF.

CDR3 sequence reads: CAWSVPRNTEAFF. The CDR3 DNA sequence: TGTGCCTGGAGTGTACCAAGGAACACTGAAGCTTTCTTT. The chain joins TRBV30 to TRBJ1-1; D remains unclear. The V and J ends lost 0 bases and 1 base respectively, with 6 bases between them. CDR3 length equals 13 residues. CDR1 and CDR2 from the germline V gene are GTSNPN and SVGIG (reference sequence).

The V gene is TRBV10-3, the J gene TRBJ1-6; possibly TRBD1 for D (5 bases). Germline assignment: CDR1 ENHRY and CDR2 SYGVKD. Trimming removed 8 bases from V and 2 bases from J, with 19 bases in between. The CDR3 length is 17 residues. The CDR3 DNA sequence: TGTGCCATCGGGAGGCCCCAGGGAAACCCCTATAATTCACCCCTCCACTTT. This gives the protein CAIGRPQGNPYNSPLHF.

This chain connects TRBV2 to TRBJ2-5; D might be TRBD1 (5 bases). Deletions cut 1 base from V and 5 bases from J, with 11 bases between. CDR3 length: 14 residues. Germline V gives CDR1 SNHLY, CDR2 FYNNEI. Here the CDR3 DNA reads TGTGCCAGCAGTGAAGGACAGACCACCGAGACCCAGTACTTC. Protein sequence: CASSEGQTTETQYF.

This rearrangement joins TRBV28 to TRBJ1-1, with 11 bases aligning to TRBD1. Germline CDR1 reads MDHEN; CDR2 reads SYDVKM. This CDR3 is 16 amino acids long. V dropped 4 bases and J dropped 4; count of bases not matched to a gene: 8. The CDR3 spells CASSWRDRGLRTEAFF. The CDR3, as DNA: TGTGCCAGCAGTTGGAGGGACAGGGGGTTGCGCACTGAAGCTTTCTTT.

By its share, this clone is medium-sized (0.01 to 0.1%). The V call is TRBV4-2, the J call TRBJ2-1; 8 nucleotides line up with TRBD2. Per germline, CDR1 LGHNA and CDR2 YNFKEQ. This CDR3 contains 15 residues. Trimming took 0 bases from V and 13 from J; bases not matched to a gene: 11. The CDR3 bases are TGTGCCAGCAGCCAAGATATTAGCGGGATAGAGCGACAGTTCTTC. Amino acids: CASSQDISGIERQFF.

The chain combines TRBV3-1 (or the pseudogene TRBV3-2) with TRBJ2-5; 8 nucleotides match TRBD1. Per the germline V gene, CDR1 is LGHDT and CDR2 is YNNKEL (reference sequence). The V and J ends lost 4 bases and 5 bases, in that order; junction bases with no gene match: 6. This CDR3 is built from 14 residues. The CDR3 reads CASSPRQGRETQYF. The CDR3 bases are TGTGCCAGCAGCCCCAGACAGGGGAGGGAGACCCAGTACTTC.

V and J are TRBV28 and TRBJ1-1, with D unresolved. The CDR3 has 13 amino acids. Looked up from germline, CDR1 is MDHEN and CDR2 is SYDVKM. V was shortened by 7 bases and J by 6 bases, with 15 bases between the two germline ends. The CDR3 bases are TGTGCCAGCATCACACGGTCAGGTTCTGAAGCTTTCTTT. Protein product: CASITRSGSEAFF.

The chain joins TRBV18 to TRBJ1-5; D is unclear. Germline V gene data show CDR1 as KGHSH and CDR2 as LQKENI. V was pared by 0 bases and J by 2 bases, with 2 bases between. CDR3 length: 13 residues. CDR3 in amino acids: CASSPPGNQPQHF. DNA for the CDR3: TGTGCCAGCTCACCACCGGGCAATCAGCCCCAGCATTTT.

This rearrangement joins TRBV19 to TRBJ1-5; D remains ambiguous. CDR1 and CDR2 from the germline V gene are LNHDA and SQIVND (reference sequence). V dropped 5 bases and J dropped 5 bases, with 13 bases sitting between them. The CDR3 totals 14 residues. The CDR3 reads CASSLMPRDQPQHF. In DNA form, the CDR3 reads TGTGCCAGTAGTTTAATGCCGCGGGATCAGCCCCAGCATTTT.

The chain uses TRBV18 and TRBJ1-6; D is unclear. The CDR3 is 12 residues long. V lost 5 bases, J lost 5 bases, and 4 bases lay in between. Per the germline V gene, CDR1 is KGHSH and CDR2 is LQKENI. CDR3 loop: CASSTNNSPLHF. The CDR3 bases are TGTGCCAGCTCAACCAATAATTCACCCCTCCACTTT.

V is TRBV19 and J is TRBJ2-6; D call uncertain. The CDR3 totals 17 residues. Trimming pared 5 bases from V and 0 bases from J, leaving 14 bases between. CDR1 is LNHDA and CDR2 is SQIVND in the germline V gene (reference sequence). The CDR3 region is CASSPNDRSSGANVLTF. CDR3 DNA: TGTGCCAGTAGTCCCAACGACCGGAGCTCTGGGGCCAACGTCCTGACTTTC.

The chain combines TRBV9 with TRBJ1-5, with D possibly being TRBD1 (6 bases). The V end lost 10 bases, the J end lost 9 bases, and 35 bases lay between the germline ends. CDR1 and CDR2 (germline): SGDLS, YYNGEE. The CDR3 extends over 18 amino acids. CDR3 bases: TGTGCCCGCTTTCTCACCCCGTCCCTCCGGGACAAAATTCGGCCCCAGCATTTT. Residues: CARFLTPSLRDKIRPQHF.

The rearrangement uses TRBV5-4 and TRBJ1-4; tentatively, D is TRBD1 (5 bases). Germline assignment: CDR1 SGHNT and CDR2 YYREEE (reference sequence). The CDR3 has 14 residues. The V end lost 4 bases, the J end lost 5 bases, and 12 bases lay between the germline ends. CDR3 loop: CASSQRDGNEKLFF. Written as DNA, the CDR3 is TGTGCCAGCAGCCAACGGGACGGGAATGAAAAACTGTTTTTT.

The CDR3 coding sequence is TGTGCCAGCAGCCTACGAGGGAGGGTTCGGAACACCGGGGAGCTGTTTTTT. Translation: CASSLRGRVRNTGELFF. J is TRBJ2-2 and V is TRBV3-1 (or the pseudogene TRBV3-2); 7 bases align to TRBD2. V was pared by 4 bases and J by 1 base, with 9 bases of the junction left unmatched. CDR1 is LGHDT and CDR2 is YNNKEL in the germline V gene (reference sequence). CDR3 length: 17 amino acids.

The gene calls are TRBV7-8 and TRBJ1-3; no reliable D call. V lost 2 bases and J lost 3, with 20 bases in between. The germline V gene has CDR1 SGHVS and CDR2 FQNEAQ. This CDR3 region has 18 residues. DNA for the CDR3: TGTGCCAGCAGCTTACGATTGGGCGGCGTTCGGGATGGAAACACCATATATTTT. Protein sequence: CASSLRLGGVRDGNTIYF.

The rearrangement links TRBV28 to TRBJ1-1, with TRBD1 matching over 7 bases. Germline-derived CDR1 and CDR2 are MDHEN and SYDVKM. This CDR3 comprises 12 residues. V lost 11 bases to trimming and J lost 0 bases; unmatched junction nucleotides: 3. Written as DNA, the CDR3 is TGTGCCTTGACAGGGTTGAACACTGAAGCTTTCTTT. Its translation: CALTGLNTEAFF.

The chain carries TRBV3-1 (or the pseudogene TRBV3-2) and TRBJ1-2; possible D gene TRBD1, 6 bases. The germline V and J ends were trimmed by 1 base and 5 bases, with 11 bases remaining between them. Germline CDR1 reads LGHDT; CDR2 reads YNNKEL (reference sequence). CDR3 length: 14 residues. As DNA, the CDR3 is TGTGCCAGCAGCCAAGGTCGGGGGCAGTATGGCTACACCTTC. It yields the protein CASSQGRGQYGYTF.

The CDR3 DNA sequence: TGTGCCAGTAGTATGGGGCAGGCCCTGGAGACCCAGTACTTC. It yields the protein CASSMGQALETQYF. The chain employs TRBV19 and TRBJ2-5, with D possibly being TRBD1 (5 bases). Germline CDR1 LNHDA, CDR2 SQIVND (reference sequence). Trimming took off 3 bases at V and 5 bases at J, with 13 bases between the two ends. CDR3 length: 14 amino acids.

The chain combines TRBV2 with TRBJ1-3, with a possible D match to TRBD1 (5 bases). Trimming cost V 4 bases and J 8 bases, with 15 bases left between them. Germline loops: CDR1 SNHLY, CDR2 FYNNEI. CDR3 size: 14 residues. The DNA for the CDR3 is TGTGCCAGCAGTGTTTTAGGGGATTGGGACACCATATATTTT. This codes for CASSVLGDWDTIYF.

V gene TRBV18 combines with J gene TRBJ2-1; D possibly corresponds to TRBD1 (6 bases). The CDR3 spans 15 residues. Trimming removed 6 bases at V and 0 bases at J, with 12 bases between. Germline V CDR1 and CDR2: KGHSH, LQKENI. Here the CDR3 DNA reads TGTGCCAGCTCCCCCGGACAGCTCTCCTACAATGAGCAGTTCTTC. It codes for CASSPGQLSYNEQFF.